Sequencing of this TCR beta chain was carried out in a study of cytomegalovirus exposure and HLA in healthy donors. About this clone itself: At one of its ends the junction is not consistent with the germline gene, which may arise from a read error.

Clones were read by immunoSEQ multiplex PCR, and TCRdb kept only the in-frame ones, dropping some. This sample has over 200,000 clones, with approximately 87% found just once. The CDR3 totals 11 residues. CDR1 is SNHLY and CDR2 is FYNNEI in the germline V gene. This sequence joins TRBV2 and TRBJ2-5; D ambiguous. The clonotype originates from a woman aged 18 to 35 in good health and CMV-seronegative. The sequenced sample consisted of PBMCs. This CDR3 reads CASSNQGTQYF. The CDR3 DNA follows: TGTGCCAGCAGTAACCAAGGGACCCAGTACTTC.